These 7 T cell receptor beta chains share one sample of origin, sequenced in a study of early T cells in non-severe SARS-CoV-2 infection. MiXCR, run by TCRdb on the 5' RACE reads, gives a single entry per CDR3 protein. The repertoire includes around 98,000 distinct CDR3 sequences, 8% to 13% of them detected once, and approximately 5% sits in the top ten. Sequencing used whole blood. Receptors originate from an adult who was a healthcare worker with PCR-confirmed SARS-CoV-2 infection or an uninfected control (not recorded which).

The chain couples TRBV10-2 to TRBJ1-2; D unclear. The V gene lost 4 bases and the J gene lost 4 bases, with 7 bases spanning the gap. CDR3 length: 12 amino acids. From germline, CDR1 is WSHSY and CDR2 SAAADI. The CDR3 DNA is TGCGCCAGCAGTGCGAGGGTCTATGGCTACACCTTC. Translated: CASSARVYGYTF.

This rearrangement joins TRBV20-1 to TRBJ1-3; D is perhaps TRBD1 (6 bases). The V end lost 0 bases, the J end lost 0 bases, and 18 bases lay between the germline ends. From germline, CDR1 is DFQATT and CDR2 SNEGSKA (reference sequence). The CDR3 has 18 amino acids. The DNA of the CDR3 is TGCAGTGCTAGAGATTCAACTGAGACAGGAGGCTCTGGAAACACCATATATTTT. This encodes CSARDSTETGGSGNTIYF.

This clonotype appeared a few times. The rearrangement joins TRBV28 to TRBJ2-7, with 8 bases identical to TRBD2. The CDR3 has 16 residues. V shed 6 bases, J shed 4 bases, and the junction held 14 bases outside the gene matches. The germline CDR1 and CDR2 sequences are MDHEN and SYDVKM. DNA of the CDR3: TGTGCCAGCAGAGGCAACCCCGGGACTAGGCGGTACGAGCAGTACTTC. Encoded protein: CASRGNPGTRRYEQYF.

This clonotype was counted between two and nine times. CDR3 coding DNA: TGCGCCAGCAGCTTGGCCGGTAGCGGCAGCACAGATACGCAGTATTTT. This encodes CASSLAGSGSTDTQYF. V gene TRBV5-1 combines with J gene TRBJ2-3, with a tentative D call TRBD2 (6 bases). V shed 0 bases and J shed 0 bases, with 11 bases lying between them. Per the germline V gene, CDR1 is SGHRS and CDR2 is YFSETQ. CDR3 length equals 16 residues.

The table lists this clonotype with a few counts. The chain has TRBV7-8 and TRBJ2-1; TRBD2 matches 8 bases. The ends lost 4 bases at V and 5 bases at J; junction bases unmatched: 13. The germline V gene encodes CDR1 SGHVS and CDR2 FQNEAQ. This CDR3 region has 17 residues. This CDR3 is CASSSRQGSGSNNEQFF. The CDR3 coding sequence is TGTGCCAGCAGCTCTAGGCAGGGGAGCGGGAGTAACAATGAGCAGTTCTTC.

The V call is TRBV7-2, the J call TRBJ2-2; D remains unclear. Germline V lookup: CDR1 SGHTA, CDR2 FQGNSA. The CDR3 totals 13 residues. Trimming removed 5 bases from V and 7 bases from J, with 11 bases in between. In DNA, the CDR3 is TGTGCCAGCAGCCCCAGTAAGGGCGGGGAGCTGTTTTTT. Translation gives CASSPSKGGELFF.

This clonotype was counted at least ten times. The rearrangement links TRBV4-1 to TRBJ1-3; D ambiguous. The CDR3 runs 16 residues. Germline assignment: CDR1 MGHRA and CDR2 YSYEKL. Deletions cut 0 bases from V and 0 bases from J, with 9 bases between. The CDR3 coding sequence is TGCGCCAGCAGCCAAGATAGGGCGTTCTCTGGAAACACCATATATTTT. Its translation: CASSQDRAFSGNTIYF.